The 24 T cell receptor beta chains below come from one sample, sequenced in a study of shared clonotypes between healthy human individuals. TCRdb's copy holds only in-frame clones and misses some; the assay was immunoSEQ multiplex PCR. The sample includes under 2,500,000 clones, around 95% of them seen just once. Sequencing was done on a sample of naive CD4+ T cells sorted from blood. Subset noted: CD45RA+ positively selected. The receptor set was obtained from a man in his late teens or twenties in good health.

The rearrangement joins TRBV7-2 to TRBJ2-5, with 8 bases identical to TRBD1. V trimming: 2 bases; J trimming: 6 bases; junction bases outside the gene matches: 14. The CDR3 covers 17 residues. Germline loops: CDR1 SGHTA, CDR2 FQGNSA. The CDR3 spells CASSLPDGPGGRKTQYF. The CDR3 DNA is TGTGCCAGCAGCTTACCCGATGGGCCAGGGGGCCGGAAGACCCAGTACTTC.

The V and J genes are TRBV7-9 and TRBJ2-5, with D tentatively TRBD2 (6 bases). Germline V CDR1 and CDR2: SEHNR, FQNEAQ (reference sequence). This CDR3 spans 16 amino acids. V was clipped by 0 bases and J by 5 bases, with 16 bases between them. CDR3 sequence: CASSLAGNLAAETQYF. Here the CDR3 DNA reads TGTGCCAGCAGCTTAGCGGGGAACTTAGCGGCGGAGACCCAGTACTTC.

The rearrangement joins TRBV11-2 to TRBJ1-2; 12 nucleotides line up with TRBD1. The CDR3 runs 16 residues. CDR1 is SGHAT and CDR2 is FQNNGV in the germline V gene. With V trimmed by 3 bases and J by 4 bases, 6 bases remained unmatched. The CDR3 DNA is TGTGCCAGCAGCTTTTCTGGGACAGGGGGCTTCTATGGCTACACCTTC. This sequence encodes CASSFSGTGGFYGYTF. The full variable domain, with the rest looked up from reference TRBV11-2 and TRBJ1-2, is EAGVAQSPRYKIIEKRQSVAFWCNPISGHATLYWYQQILGQGPKLLIQFQNNGVVDDSQLPKDRFSAERLKGVDSTLKIQPAKLEDSAVYLCASSFSGTGGFYGYTFGSGTRLTVV.

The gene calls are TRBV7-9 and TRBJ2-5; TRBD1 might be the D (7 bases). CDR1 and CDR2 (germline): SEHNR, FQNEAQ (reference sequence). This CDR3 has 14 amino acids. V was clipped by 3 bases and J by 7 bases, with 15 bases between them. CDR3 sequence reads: CASSFDRDLGTQYF. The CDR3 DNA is TGTGCCAGCAGCTTTGACAGGGACTTAGGGACCCAGTACTTC. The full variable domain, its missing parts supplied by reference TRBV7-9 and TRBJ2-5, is DTGVSQNPRHKITKRGQNVTFRCDPISEHNRLYWYRQTLGQGPEFLTYFQNEAQLEKSRLLSDRFSAERPKGSFSTLEIQRTEQGDSAMYLCASSFDRDLGTQYFGPGTRLLVL.

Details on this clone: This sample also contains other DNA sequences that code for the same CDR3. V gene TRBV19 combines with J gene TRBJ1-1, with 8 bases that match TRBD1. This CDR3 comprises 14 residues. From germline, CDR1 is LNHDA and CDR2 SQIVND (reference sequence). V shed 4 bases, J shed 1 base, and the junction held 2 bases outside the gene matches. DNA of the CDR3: TGTGCCAGTAGTACCGGGACAGGGAACACTGAAGCTTTCTTT. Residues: CASSTGTGNTEAFF. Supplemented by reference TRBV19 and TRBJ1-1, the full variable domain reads DGGITQSPKYLFRKEGQNVTLSCEQNLNHDAMYWYRQDPGQGLRLIYYSQIVNDFQKGDIAEGYSVSREKKESFPLTVTSAQKNPTAFYLCASSTGTGNTEAFFGQGTRLTVV.

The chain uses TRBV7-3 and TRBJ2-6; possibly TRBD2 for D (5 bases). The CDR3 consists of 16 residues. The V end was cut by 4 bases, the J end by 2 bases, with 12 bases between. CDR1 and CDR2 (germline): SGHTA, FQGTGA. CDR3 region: CASSSEGTPGANVLTF. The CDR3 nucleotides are TGTGCCAGCAGCTCAGAGGGTACCCCTGGGGCCAACGTCCTGACTTTC.

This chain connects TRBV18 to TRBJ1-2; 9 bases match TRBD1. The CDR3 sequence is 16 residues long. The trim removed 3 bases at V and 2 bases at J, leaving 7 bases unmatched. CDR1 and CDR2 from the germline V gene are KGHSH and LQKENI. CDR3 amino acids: CASSPRTGVSNYGYTF. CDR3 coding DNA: TGTGCCAGCTCACCCCGGACAGGGGTCAGCAACTATGGCTACACCTTC.

This chain's CDR3 is CASSYDRTDTQYF. The CDR3, as DNA: TGTGCCAGCAGCTACGACAGGACAGATACGCAGTATTTT. V is TRBV11-2 and J is TRBJ2-3, with a weak D call TRBD1 (6 bases). Trimming took off 4 bases at V and 3 bases at J, with 8 bases between the two ends. The germline V gene has CDR1 SGHAT and CDR2 FQNNGV. The CDR3 is 13 residues long.

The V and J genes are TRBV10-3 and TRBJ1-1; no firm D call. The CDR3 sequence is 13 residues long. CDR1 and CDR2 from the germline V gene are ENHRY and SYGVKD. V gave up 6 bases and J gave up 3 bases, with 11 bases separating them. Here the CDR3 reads CAISFSGDTEAFF. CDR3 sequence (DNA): TGTGCCATCAGCTTTAGCGGAGACACTGAAGCTTTCTTT.

The CDR3 coding sequence is TGCGCCAGCAGCTTGGTAACCCCTAGTCCCGCCTCCCGGTACGAGCAGTACTTC. This gives the protein CASSLVTPSPASRYEQYF. This chain joins TRBV5-1 and TRBJ2-7; D ambiguous. V was shortened by 0 bases and J by 4 bases, with 23 bases between the two germline ends. The CDR3 is 18 residues long. Germline V gene sequence: CDR1 SGHRS, CDR2 YFSETQ.

The CDR3 region has the DNA TGTGCCAGCACCTACTGGGCGGGCCACTCTGGAAACACCATATATTTT. Translated: CASTYWAGHSGNTIYF. The rearrangement links TRBV6-6 to TRBJ1-3; D is uncertain. The CDR3 totals 16 residues. The V end was cut by 7 bases, the J end by 0 bases, with 16 bases between. Germline CDR1 reads MNHNY; CDR2 reads SVGAGI (reference sequence).

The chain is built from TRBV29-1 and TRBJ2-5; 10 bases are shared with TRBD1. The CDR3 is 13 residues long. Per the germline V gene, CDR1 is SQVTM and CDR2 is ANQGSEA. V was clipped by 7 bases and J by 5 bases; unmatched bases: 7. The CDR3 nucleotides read TGCAGCGCCTCGGGACAGGGGATTGAGACCCAGTACTTC. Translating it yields CSASGQGIETQYF. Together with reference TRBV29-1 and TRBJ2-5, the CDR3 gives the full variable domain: SAVISQKPSRDICQRGTSLTIQCQVDSQVTMMFWYRQQPGQSLTLIATANQGSEATYESGFVIDKFPISRPNLTFSTLTVSNMSPEDSSIYLCSASGQGIETQYFGPGTRLLVL.

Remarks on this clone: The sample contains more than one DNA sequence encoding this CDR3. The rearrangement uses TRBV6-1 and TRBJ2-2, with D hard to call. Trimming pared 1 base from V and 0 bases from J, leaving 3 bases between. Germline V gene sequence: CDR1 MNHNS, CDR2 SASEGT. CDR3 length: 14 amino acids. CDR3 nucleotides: TGTGCCAGCAGTGAAGTTGCGAACACCGGGGAGCTGTTTTTT. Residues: CASSEVANTGELFF.

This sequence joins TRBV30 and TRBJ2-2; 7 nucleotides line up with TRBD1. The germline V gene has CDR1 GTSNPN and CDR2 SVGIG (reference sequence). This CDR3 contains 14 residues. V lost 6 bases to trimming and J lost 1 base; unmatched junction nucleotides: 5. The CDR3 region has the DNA TGTGCCTGCAGACAGGGTGGGAACACCGGGGAGCTGTTTTTT. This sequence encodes CACRQGGNTGELFF.

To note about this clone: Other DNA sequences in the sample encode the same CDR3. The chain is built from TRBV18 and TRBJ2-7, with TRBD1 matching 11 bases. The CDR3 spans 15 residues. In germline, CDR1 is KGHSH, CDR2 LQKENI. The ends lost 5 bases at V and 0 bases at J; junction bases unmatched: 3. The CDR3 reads CASSSGTGGSYEQYF. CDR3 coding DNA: TGTGCCAGCTCATCCGGGACAGGGGGCTCCTACGAGCAGTACTTC.

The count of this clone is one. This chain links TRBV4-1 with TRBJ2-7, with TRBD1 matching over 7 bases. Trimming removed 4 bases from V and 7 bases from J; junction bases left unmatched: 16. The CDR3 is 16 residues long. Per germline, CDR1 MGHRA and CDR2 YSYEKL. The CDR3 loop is CASSPIPDRASGEQYF. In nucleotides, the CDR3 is TGCGCCAGCAGCCCTATTCCTGACAGGGCCTCTGGTGAGCAGTACTTC.

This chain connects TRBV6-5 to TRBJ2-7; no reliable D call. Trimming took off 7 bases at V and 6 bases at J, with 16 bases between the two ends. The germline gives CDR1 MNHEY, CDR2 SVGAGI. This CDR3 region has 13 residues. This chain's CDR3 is CASTNFGRSEQYF. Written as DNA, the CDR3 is TGTGCCAGCACCAACTTCGGCAGGTCCGAGCAGTACTTC.

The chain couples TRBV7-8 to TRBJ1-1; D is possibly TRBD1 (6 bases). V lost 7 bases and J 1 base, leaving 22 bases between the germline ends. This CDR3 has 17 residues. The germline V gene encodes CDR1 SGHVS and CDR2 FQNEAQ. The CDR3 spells CASTSSVARGTNTEAFF. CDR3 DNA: TGTGCCAGCACCTCCAGCGTGGCCAGGGGCACGAACACTGAAGCTTTCTTT.

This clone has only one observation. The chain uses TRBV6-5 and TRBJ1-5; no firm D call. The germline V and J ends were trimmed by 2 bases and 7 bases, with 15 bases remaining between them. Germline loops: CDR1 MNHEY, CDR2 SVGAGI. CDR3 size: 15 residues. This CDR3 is CASSYKSSGNQPQHF. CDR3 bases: TGTGCCAGCAGTTACAAGTCGTCCGGGAACCAGCCCCAGCATTTT.

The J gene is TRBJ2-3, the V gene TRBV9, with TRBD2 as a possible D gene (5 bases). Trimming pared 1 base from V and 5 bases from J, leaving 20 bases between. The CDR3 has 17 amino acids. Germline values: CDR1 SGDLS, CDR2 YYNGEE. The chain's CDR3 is CASSVSTLGTLEDTQYF. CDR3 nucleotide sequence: TGTGCCAGCAGCGTAAGCACACTAGGTACTTTGGAAGATACGCAGTATTTT. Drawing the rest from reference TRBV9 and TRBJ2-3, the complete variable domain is DSGVTQTPKHLITATGQRVTLRCSPRSGDLSVYWYQQSLDQGLQFLIQYYNGEERAKGNILERFSAQQFPDLHSELNLSSLELGDSALYFCASSVSTLGTLEDTQYFGPGTRLTVL.

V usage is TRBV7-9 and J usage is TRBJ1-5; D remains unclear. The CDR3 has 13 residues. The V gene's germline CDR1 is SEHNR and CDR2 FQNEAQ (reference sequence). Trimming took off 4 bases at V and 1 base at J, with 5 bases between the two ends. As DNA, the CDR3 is TGTGCCAGCAGCTCTACCAGCAATCAGCCCCAGCATTTT. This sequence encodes CASSSTSNQPQHF.

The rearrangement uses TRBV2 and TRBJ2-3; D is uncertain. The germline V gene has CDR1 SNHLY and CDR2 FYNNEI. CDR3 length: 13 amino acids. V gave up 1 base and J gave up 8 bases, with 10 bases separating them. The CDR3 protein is CASSEVAYGTQYF. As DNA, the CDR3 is TGTGCCAGCAGTGAAGTGGCTTACGGTACGCAGTATTTT.

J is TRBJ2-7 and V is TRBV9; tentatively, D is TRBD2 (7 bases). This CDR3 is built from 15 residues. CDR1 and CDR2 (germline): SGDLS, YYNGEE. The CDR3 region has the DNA TGTGCAGCACCTAGGGGGGGACCCTACCACTACGAGCAGTACTTC. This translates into CAAPRGGPYHYEQYF. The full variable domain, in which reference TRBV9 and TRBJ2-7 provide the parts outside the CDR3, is DSGVTQTPKHLITATGQRVTLRCSPRSGDLSVYWYQQSLDQGLQFLIQYYNGEERAKGNILERFSAQQFPDLHSELNLSSLELGDSALYFCAAPRGGPYHYEQYFGPGTRLTVT.

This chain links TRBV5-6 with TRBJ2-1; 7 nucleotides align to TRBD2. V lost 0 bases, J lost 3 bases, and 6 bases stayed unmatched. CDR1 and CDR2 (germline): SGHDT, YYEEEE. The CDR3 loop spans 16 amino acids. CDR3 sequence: CASSLVVAGVYNEQFF. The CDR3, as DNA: TGTGCCAGCAGCTTGGTCGTGGCGGGAGTCTACAATGAGCAGTTCTTC.